Listed below are T cell receptor beta chains from one sample, sequenced in a study of blood T cells in healthy people across ages. TCRdb redid the calling of the 5' RACE reads with MiXCR, one entry per CDR3 protein. The sample consists of approximately 1,000,000 distinct CDR3 sequences, more than 35% of them appearing once. The sample taken for sequencing was blood. The receptors were sampled from an older woman in good health. The CDR3 runs from the conserved cysteine through the conserved F or W. The D gene is left open where the match is weak. Only some rows state a clone size, as once, few, many or a class for expanded clones.

J | size | V | D | CDR3 | DNA
TRBJ2-7 | many | TRBV5-1 | . | CASSSVGAYEQYF | TGCGCCAGCAGCTCCGTGGGTGCCTACGAGCAGTACTTC
TRBJ1-2 | . | TRBV7-6 | TRBD1 | CASSLEAGGLNYGYTF | TGTGCCAGCAGCTTAGAGGCAGGGGGCCTTAACTATGGCTACACCTTC
TRBJ2-7 | . | TRBV6-5 | . | CASSYASFSESYNEQYF | TGTGCCAGCAGTTACGCTAGCTTCAGCGAGTCCTACAATGAGCAGTACTTC
TRBJ1-1 | . | TRBV20-1 | TRBD1 | CSADRVGAFF | TGCAGTGCTGACAGGGTAGGAGCTTTCTTT
TRBJ2-7 | few | TRBV2 | . | CASSEDGPQYF | TGTGCCAGCAGCGAAGACGGCCCTCAGTACTTC
TRBJ1-2 | . | TRBV3-1 | . | CASSQDGRGLGGYTF | TGTGCCAGCAGCCAAGATGGGAGGGGACTTGGAGGCTACACCTTC
TRBJ2-1 | few | TRBV12-3/TRBV12-4 | TRBD2 | CASNQGLAGNEQFF | TGTGCCAGCAATCAAGGACTAGCGGGAAATGAGCAGTTCTTC
TRBJ2-7 | . | TRBV7-2 | TRBD1 | CASSLAYQGAHEQYF | TGTGCCAGCAGCTTAGCGTACCAGGGGGCGCACGAGCAGTACTTC
TRBJ1-2 | . | TRBV6-1 | . | CASSEAVGGGYTF | TGTGCCAGCAGTGAAGCGGTCGGAGGAGGCTACACCTTC
TRBJ1-1 | few | TRBV4-1 | TRBD1 | CASSPPPQGGITEAFF | TGCGCCAGCAGCCCTCCCCCGCAGGGGGGAATCACTGAAGCTTTCTTT
TRBJ2-1 | few | TRBV29-1 | . | CSVTQGFDEQFF | TGCAGCGTCACACAGGGTTTTGATGAGCAGTTCTTC
TRBJ2-1 | . | TRBV4-2 | . | CASSQDPRANEQFF | TGTGCCAGCAGCCAAGACCCGAGGGCCAATGAGCAGTTCTTC
TRBJ2-1 | few | TRBV20-1 | . | CSAREGTGGRDEQFF | TGCAGTGCTAGAGAGGGGACTGGAGGTCGGGATGAGCAGTTCTTC
TRBJ2-1 | once | TRBV12-3/TRBV12-4 | . | CASSLSRVRADEQFF | TGTGCCAGCAGTTTATCTAGAGTGAGGGCCGATGAGCAGTTCTTC
TRBJ2-7 | few | TRBV20-1 | TRBD2 | CSAPPPAGANYEQYF | TGCAGTGCTCCTCCCCCAGCGGGAGCAAACTACGAGCAGTACTTC
TRBJ2-3 | . | TRBV7-7 | . | CASSLLRSDTQYF | TGTGCCAGCAGTCTACTCAGGTCAGATACGCAGTATTTT
TRBJ1-2 | . | TRBV12-5 | . | CASGLVSRAISGGYTF | TGTGCTAGTGGTTTGGTATCTCGAGCAATTTCGGGTGGCTACACCTTC
TRBJ2-7 | few | TRBV20-1 | . | CSASPHKAYEQYF | TGCAGTGCTTCGCCTCATAAAGCCTACGAGCAGTACTTC
TRBJ2-7 | . | TRBV29-1 | . | CSVVRDVSYEQYF | TGCAGCGTTGTCCGGGACGTTTCCTACGAGCAGTACTTC